This T cell receptor (beta chain) was obtained from a study of beta chain features in type 1 diabetes (dated by TCRdb to about 2018). General notes on the study: No differences in mean age, gender distribution, total cell number or subset yield were found between patients and healthy donors. A total of around 110,000,000 sorted cells were examined across all samples, and RNA yield correlated strongly with the number of cells per subset. In the study, TCRB repertoires of sorted circulating CD4+ T cell subsets from recently diagnosed type 1 diabetes patients were compared with those of matched healthy donors. Naive and central memory subsets were obtained from all 30 or so donors, but regulatory and stem cell-like memory subsets were isolated from only 8 patients and roughly eight healthy donors.

In the germline V gene (reference sequence), CDR1 corresponds to SGHKS and CDR2 to YYEKEE. Cut back by 4 bases and 9 bases, the V and J ends lie 17 bases apart. Counted from cysteine to phenylalanine, this CDR3 has 15 amino acids. The DNA shown is the 45-base CDR3, in frame from base 1. Paper-wide results and their limitations: Because cDNA rather than genomic DNA was sequenced, highly expressing activated cells could have been over-represented, although no difference in activation and CD3 levels was found between groups. Patients with type 1 diabetes made fewer insertions and deleted more nucleotides at VDJ recombination sites, implying thymic rearrangement abnormalities. A moderate but significant shortening of TCRB CDR3 length was observed in type 1 diabetes patients in all four CD4+ subsets. Naive, central memory and regulatory TCRB repertoires appeared more similar among patients than among healthy donors. Shorter templates might be favored by PCR, yet because patient and control samples were amplified and corrected together, any such skew would affect both groups equally. Because small numbers of individuals were included in the HLA sub-analyses, any influence of HLA type on TCRB rearrangement was left unresolved.

Worth noting for this clone: What this receptor recognizes is not known. No per-base quality is available; no much larger clone lies one base away.

Each donor gave one peripheral blood draw, averaging around 0.11 L, which was collected into heparinised tubes. A BD FACSAria II and a panel including CD45RO, CCR7, CD25, CD127, CD95 and CD27 were used to sort naive, central memory, regulatory and stem cell-like memory CD4+ T cells. All sorted populations exceeded 95% purity. PBMCs were isolated immediately by Lymphoprep density gradient centrifugation and stained directly without culture. So that batch effects would be minimized, each experiment stained and sorted samples in pairs, pairing one healthy donor with one patient. All of the isolated RNA was reverse transcribed with the High Capacity cDNA Reverse Transcription Kit, so expressed TCRB transcripts were sequenced. Deep immunoSEQ sequencing was applied to naive, central memory and regulatory T cell samples, giving an average of roughly 3.5 million total reads per sample. After sorted cells were lysed in RLT buffer, RNA was extracted with DNase-treated RNeasy Micro or Mini kits, with the choice depending on cell number. To prevent cross-contamination, each cell subset was processed individually, whereas patient and healthy donor samples were processed jointly. The immunoSEQ multiplex PCR was used to amplify TCRB sequences from cDNA, yielding 87-bp fragments that span the CDR3 region. Sequencing of the amplicons was done on the Illumina HiSeq platform. The source study handled its data this way. Synthetic template baselines were used to correct PCR bias computationally, reads within Hamming distance 2 were collapsed, and singletons that could not be merged were discarded. Reads were aligned against IMGT so that V, D and J genes, CDR3 length and insertions or deletions at six rearrangement sites could be assigned. Within each subset, clonotype counts were normalized to sorted cell number, and only after that were true diversity and Gini coefficients computed with the tcR R package. Repertoire sharing was quantified using the overlap coefficient calculated on TCRB nucleotide sequences. What TCRdb holds here is the immuneACCESS table cut down to in-frame rearrangements. Part of the clones is not present; checked against another copy, under half of the missing clones reflect an unresolved V gene, and the others are unexplained. The V and J calls and clone size are taken from that table; D and trimming were inferred from the DNA. The sample profile shows about 140,000 clones; around a tenth of them were found once. Clones ranked in the top ten supply approximately 0.69% of the sample.

The clonotype comes from a woman aged 40 to 50 in good health. The chain links TRBV5-5 with TRBJ1-6; tentative D gene TRBD1, with 6 bases matching. Input material: central memory CD4+ T cells from blood. The nucleotide sequence reads TGTGCCAGCAGCCAATCCAGGGGTTTATCTTCACCCCTCCACTTT. Protein translation: CASSQSRGLSSPLHF.